The following is a T cell receptor (beta chain) sequence with its context. Antigen specificity is unknown. Trimming stripped 1 base from V and 1 base from J, with 12 bases between. Per germline, CDR1 SEHNR and CDR2 FQNEAQ (reference sequence). The CDR3 runs 16 residues. The sample's treatment: roughly 18 received Ad26.COV2.S at low or high dose, single or two shots; about five received placebo; per-sample allocation not given. Samples analyzed were those drawn on day 63 after the first vaccine or placebo injection. A Boston donor was an adult aged 18-55 years. As its vector, the vaccine had Ad26, which expressed Wuhan-strain SARS-CoV-2 spike. Generated by immunoSEQ multiplex PCR, the TCRdb table keeps only in-frame clones and is missing some. In the table there are about 330,000 clones, roughly 90% of which are singletons. The data were obtained in a study of Ad26.COV2.S vaccination and SARS-CoV-2 variants. Study-wide results and limits: People given the vaccine had a wider spike-specific TCR breadth than placebo recipients did. Reported findings describe substantial breadth in spike-specific CD8+ and CD4+ T cell responses following vaccination.

The source of this sequence is a person between 18 and 65 years old who received the Ad26.COV2.S COVID-19 vaccine or a placebo. The rearrangement links TRBV7-9 to TRBJ2-3, with D perhaps TRBD2 (5 bases). This specimen consisted of peripheral blood, obtained in a trial of Ad26.COV2.S vaccine versus placebo. The CDR3 reads CASSLERGRGTDTQYF. DNA of the CDR3: TGTGCCAGCAGCTTAGAGAGAGGGCGAGGCACAGATACGCAGTATTTT.